The 27 T cell receptor beta chains below were found in one sample sequenced in a study of shared clonotypes between healthy human individuals. Assay: immunoSEQ multiplex PCR; the TCRdb copy retains only in-frame clones and omits some. The sample holds approximately 1,500,000 clones, about 98% seen once. The specimen sequenced was naive CD4+ T cells sorted from blood. Specified subset: CD45RA+ positively selected. The receptors here all came from a man aged 25 to 40 in good health.

This rearrangement joins TRBV7-3 to TRBJ2-5; the D gene could be TRBD1 or TRBD2 (5 bases each). CDR1 and CDR2 from the germline V gene are SGHTA and FQGTGA. The CDR3 sequence is 13 residues long. V lost 5 bases, J lost 9 bases, and 16 bases lay in between. CDR3 sequence (DNA): TGTGCCAGCAGCCCAGGGACGTGGGGGTCCCAGTACTTC. It codes for CASSPGTWGSQYF.

The chain is built from TRBV6-5 and TRBJ2-1; D is unresolved. V was shortened by 0 bases and J by 3 bases, with 6 bases between the two germline ends. Germline V CDR1 and CDR2: MNHEY, SVGAGI. The CDR3 consists of 14 residues. The CDR3 loop reads CASSYSSLYNEQFF. As DNA, the CDR3 is TGTGCCAGCAGTTACTCTTCCCTCTACAATGAGCAGTTCTTC.

The chain's CDR3 is CATSRGRPTDTQYF. CDR3 DNA: TGTGCCACCAGCAGAGGTCGACCCACAGATACGCAGTATTTT. The V and J genes are TRBV15 and TRBJ2-3; D is uncertain. Between the trimmed V and J ends, which lost 1 base and 2 bases, there was a span of 7 bases. This CDR3 region has 14 residues. In germline, CDR1 is LNHNV, CDR2 YYDKDF (reference sequence).

The chain combines TRBV5-1 with TRBJ2-2, with D unresolved. Germline lookup yields CDR1 SGHRS and CDR2 YFSETQ. V lost 3 bases and J 2 bases, leaving 14 bases between the germline ends. The CDR3 has 16 residues. CDR3 sequence (DNA): TGCGCCAGCAGCTCCCTCGTAGCTGGAAACACCGGGGAGCTGTTTTTT. It translates to CASSSLVAGNTGELFF.

The V call is TRBV19, the J call TRBJ2-2, with 8 bases aligning to TRBD1. Germline CDR1 is LNHDA and CDR2 is SQIVND (reference sequence). CDR3 length equals 15 residues. Trimming took 5 bases from V and 1 from J; bases not matched to a gene: 3. The CDR3 nucleotides read TGTGCCAGTAGTGTCACAGGGGGGAACACCGGGGAGCTGTTTTTT. As protein: CASSVTGGNTGELFF.

This chain's CDR3 is CASSFDRRAEQFF. As DNA, the CDR3 is TGTGCCAGCAGCTTTGACAGACGGGCTGAGCAGTTCTTC. This rearrangement joins TRBV5-8 to TRBJ2-1, with TRBD1 as a possible D gene (5 bases). The CDR3 has 13 amino acids. Germline CDR1 reads SGHTS; CDR2 reads YDEGEE. V lost 2 bases and J 9 bases, leaving 12 bases between the germline ends.

The chain has TRBV7-9 and TRBJ2-2; D ambiguous. CDR1 is SEHNR and CDR2 is FQNEAQ in the germline V gene (reference sequence). Trimming shortened V by 4 bases and J by 2 bases, and 8 bases separated the two germline ends. The CDR3 covers 14 residues. CDR3 loop: CASSSGPNTGELFF. CDR3 DNA: TGTGCCAGCAGCTCCGGCCCTAACACCGGGGAGCTGTTTTTT.

Details on this clone: The same CDR3 can be traced to other DNA sequences in this sample. This chain connects TRBV7-3 to TRBJ1-5; D is unclear. There are 13 residues in the CDR3. In germline, CDR1 is SGHTA, CDR2 FQGTGA. V was shortened by 0 bases and J by 7 bases, with 7 bases between the two germline ends. The CDR3 DNA sequence: TGTGCCAGCAGCTTAACGACGGGGCAGCCCCAGCATTTT. Its protein product is CASSLTTGQPQHF.

The gene calls are TRBV7-2 and TRBJ2-4; a possible D gene is TRBD2 (6 bases). The CDR3 has 13 amino acids. The V gene's germline CDR1 is SGHTA and CDR2 FQGNSA. The V end lost 4 bases, the J end lost 9 bases, and 13 bases lay between the germline ends. The CDR3 sequence: CASSSGLYGIQYF. CDR3 sequence (DNA): TGTGCCAGCAGCTCGGGACTTTACGGCATTCAGTACTTC.

J is TRBJ2-6 and V is TRBV15; TRBD2 might be the D (5 bases). V was trimmed by 7 bases and J by 3 bases, leaving 13 bases between them. The germline V gene has CDR1 LNHNV and CDR2 YYDKDF (reference sequence). This CDR3 contains 15 residues. The chain's CDR3 is CATNGNLGGANVLTF. DNA for the CDR3: TGTGCCACCAACGGGAACCTTGGTGGGGCCAACGTCCTGACTTTC.

The chain employs TRBV6-5 and TRBJ1-1; 7 nucleotides agree with TRBD1. The CDR3 is 15 residues long. Per the germline V gene, CDR1 is MNHEY and CDR2 is SVGAGI. After removal of 6 bases from V and 1 base from J, the junction contained 8 bases not matched to a gene. The CDR3 sequence is CASRPDRAPNTEAFF. CDR3 nucleotide sequence: TGTGCCAGCAGGCCTGACAGGGCACCGAACACTGAAGCTTTCTTT.

The chain recombines TRBV28 with TRBJ1-5; D gene uncertain. This CDR3 has 13 residues. The V and J ends lost 5 bases and 7 bases respectively, with 12 bases between them. CDR1 and CDR2 from the germline V gene are MDHEN and SYDVKM. Written as DNA, the CDR3 is TGTGCCAGCAGTGCCCACTCCTCCCAGCCCCAGCATTTT. Protein: CASSAHSSQPQHF.

This chain uses TRBV7-2 with TRBJ2-7; weak D call: TRBD1 (6 bases). Germline CDR1 and CDR2: SGHTA and FQGNSA. Trimming shortened V by 0 bases and J by 3 bases, and 12 bases separated the two germline ends. This CDR3 comprises 15 residues. CDR3 residues: CASSLAMRRGYEQYF. CDR3 coding DNA: TGTGCCAGCAGCTTAGCCATGCGCAGGGGCTACGAGCAGTACTTC. Looking up the rest from reference TRBV7-2 and TRBJ2-7 gives the full variable domain: GAGVSQSPSNKVTEKGKDVELRCDPISGHTALYWYRQSLGQGLEFLIYFQGNSAPDKSGLPSDRFSAERTGGSVSTLTIQRTQQEDSAVYLCASSLAMRRGYEQYFGPGTRLTVT.

The rearrangement uses TRBV7-3 and TRBJ2-2, with 9 positions matching TRBD2. The ends lost 3 bases at V and 8 bases at J; junction bases unmatched: 7. CDR3 length equals 15 residues. The germline CDR1 and CDR2 sequences are SGHTA and FQGTGA. DNA for the CDR3: TGTGCCAGCAGCTTTGTAGCGGGAGCCTCTGGGGAGCTGTTTTTT. Translated: CASSFVAGASGELFF.

This clone was recorded only once. This sequence joins TRBV9 and TRBJ2-4; D is perhaps TRBD2 (6 bases). V was shortened by 0 bases and J by 5 bases, with 12 bases between the two germline ends. Germline values: CDR1 SGDLS, CDR2 YYNGEE. This CDR3 comprises 15 residues. CDR3 in DNA: TGTGCCAGCAGCGTAGATCCGGGAGAGGAAAACATTCAGTACTTC. Translated: CASSVDPGEENIQYF.

The chain has TRBV6-6 and TRBJ1-3; 7 positions agree with TRBD1. The V and J ends lost 5 bases and 2 bases, in that order; junction bases with no gene match: 3. CDR1 is MNHNY, CDR2 SVGAGI, per germline (reference sequence). There are 14 residues in the CDR3. CDR3 sequence (DNA): TGTGCCAGCAGTGACAGGGTCCCTGGAAACACCATATATTTT. Translated: CASSDRVPGNTIYF.

The table lists this clone with a count of one. The chain joins TRBV6-6 to TRBJ1-3; D ambiguous. V was cut by 5 bases and J by 2 bases, with 7 bases left in between. Germline CDR1 reads MNHNY; CDR2 reads SVGAGI (reference sequence). CDR3 length: 13 amino acids. CDR3: CASSRAAGNTIYF. The CDR3 DNA sequence: TGTGCCAGCAGTAGGGCAGCTGGAAACACCATATATTTT.

The chain has TRBV5-1 and TRBJ2-7; D is uncertain. V lost 2 bases and J 7 bases, leaving 13 bases between the germline ends. This CDR3 is 13 amino acids long. Germline CDR1 is SGHRS and CDR2 is YFSETQ. CDR3 sequence reads: CASSLTASLEQYF. Written as DNA, the CDR3 is TGCGCCAGCAGCTTAACAGCCTCCTTGGAGCAGTACTTC.

The chain has TRBV5-1 and TRBJ2-3; possibly TRBD1 for D (6 bases). The V end lost 5 bases, the J end lost 0 bases, and 10 bases lay between the germline ends. The CDR3 runs to 14 residues. Germline CDR1 SGHRS, CDR2 YFSETQ. CDR3 residues: CASRGATSTDTQYF. For the CDR3, the DNA is TGCGCCAGCAGGGGGGCAACTAGCACAGATACGCAGTATTTT. The full variable domain, with the rest looked up from reference TRBV5-1 and TRBJ2-3, is KAGVTQTPRYLIKTRGQQVTLSCSPISGHRSVSWYQQTPGQGLQFLFEYFSETQRNKGNFPGRFSGRQFSNSRSEMNVSTLELGDSALYLCASRGATSTDTQYFGPGTRLTVL.

The rearrangement joins TRBV7-8 to TRBJ2-1, with 9 bases that match TRBD2. V was pared by 1 base and J by 6 bases, with 10 bases of the junction left unmatched. The germline gives CDR1 SGHVS, CDR2 FQNEAQ. This CDR3 spans 17 amino acids. This CDR3 is CASSLVVAGGPSNEQFF. CDR3 nucleotides: TGTGCCAGCAGCTTAGTTGTGGCGGGAGGGCCTAGCAATGAGCAGTTCTTC. Full variable domain (outside the CDR3, taken from reference TRBV7-8 and TRBJ2-1): GAGVSQSPRYKVAKRGQDVALRCDPISGHVSLFWYQQALGQGPEFLTYFQNEAQLDKSGLPSDRFFAERPEGSVSTLKIQRTQQEDSAVYLCASSLVVAGGPSNEQFFGPGTRLTVL.

J is TRBJ2-6 and V is TRBV9; D is perhaps TRBD1 (5 bases). The germline V and J ends were trimmed by 0 bases and 2 bases, with 21 bases remaining between them. Per the germline V gene, CDR1 is SGDLS and CDR2 is YYNGEE. The CDR3 has 20 residues. CDR3 DNA: TGTGCCAGCAGCGTAGGAACAGGTGCTGGTATGGGAACTGGGGCCAACGTCCTGACTTTC. The encoded protein is CASSVGTGAGMGTGANVLTF.

As concerns this clone: At the DNA level, this CDR3 is encoded by other sequences in the same sample as well. The V call is TRBV9, the J call TRBJ2-3; the match to TRBD2 covers 12 bases. In germline, CDR1 is SGDLS, CDR2 YYNGEE. The ends lost 0 bases at V and 4 bases at J; junction bases unmatched: 3. This CDR3 is 16 amino acids long. CDR3 residues: CASSVALAGGADTQYF. The CDR3 nucleotides read TGTGCCAGCAGCGTAGCACTAGCGGGAGGAGCAGATACGCAGTATTTT.

This chain connects TRBV2 to TRBJ1-1, with D tentatively TRBD1 (5 bases). Trimming took off 8 bases at V and 3 bases at J, with 13 bases between the two ends. This CDR3 is 13 amino acids long. From germline, CDR1 is SNHLY and CDR2 FYNNEI. The CDR3 nucleotides read TGTGCCAGCCTCAGGGTGTGGGACACTGAAGCTTTCTTT. Translated: CASLRVWDTEAFF.

This clone was counted once. V and J are TRBV27 and TRBJ2-1, with 8 bases matching TRBD1. Germline CDR1 reads MNHEY; CDR2 reads SMNVEV (reference sequence). The CDR3 is 12 amino acids. With 5 bases clipped from V and 15 bases from J, the junction kept 9 bases outside the gene matches. CDR3 bases: TGTGCCAGCAGTCGAACCAGGGGGCGTTGGTTCTTC. This codes for CASSRTRGRWFF.

The chain carries TRBV19 and TRBJ2-5, with D hard to call. Looked up from germline, CDR1 is LNHDA and CDR2 is SQIVND (reference sequence). The CDR3 totals 16 residues. Trimming stripped 3 bases from V and 1 base from J, with 15 bases between. The CDR3 DNA reads TGTGCCAGTAGTATTTGGGCAGGACCTCGCCAAGAGACCCAGTACTTC. Amino acid sequence: CASSIWAGPRQETQYF.

The CDR3 region is CASSPRQASGEQYF. DNA of the CDR3: TGTGCCAGCAGCCCGAGACAGGCTTCGGGCGAGCAGTACTTC. This chain uses TRBV7-9 with TRBJ2-7; TRBD1 might be the D (6 bases). The V end was cut by 5 bases, the J end by 6 bases, with 17 bases between. CDR1 is SEHNR, CDR2 FQNEAQ, per germline (reference sequence). This CDR3 has 14 amino acids.

The chain employs TRBV7-2 and TRBJ2-1; 8 nucleotides agree with TRBD2. J gave up 4 bases and V 3 bases, and 8 bases lay outside the gene matches. CDR3 size: 16 residues. Germline loops: CDR1 SGHTA, CDR2 FQGNSA. The CDR3 region is CASSLVSGGLYNEQFF. The DNA of the CDR3 is TGTGCCAGCAGCTTGGTATCGGGAGGGCTATACAATGAGCAGTTCTTC.